This entry features one T cell receptor beta chain sequence. Its antigen remains unknown. All patients were treatment-naive before thyroid surgery. Per the original data handling: Across clinicopathological groups, CDR3 differences served as the basis for building a distant-metastasis classifier for papillary thyroid cancer. TCRdb re-called clones via MiXCR from the PCR reads. TCRdb, not the original authors, processed these V and J calls. The sample has tens of thousands of clones, less than 25% seen once. The data were taken from a study of metastatic and nonmetastatic thyroid tumors. Overall study: Repertoire data that came from the blood and tumor or nodule tissue of malignant and benign thyroid patients were compared. The study's findings and limits: According to reports, the diversity of TCR beta was significantly higher in malignant thyroid tumors than in benign nodules, and this held in both blood and tumor samples.

This CDR3 contains 15 residues. Germline values: CDR1 LNHNV, CDR2 YYDKDF (reference sequence). The V end lost 0 bases, the J end lost 5 bases, and 10 bases lay between the germline ends. The sequence derives from a female donor with papillary thyroid cancer or a benign thyroid nodule (not recorded which). Some clones in this sample may be carry-over from other donors' samples. Sequencing was performed on blood. V is TRBV15 and J is TRBJ1-4, with a weak D call TRBD1 (5 bases). The CDR3 region is CATSRDTGANEKLFF. CDR3 bases: TGTGCCACCAGCAGAGATACTGGGGCGAATGAAAAACTGTTTTTT.